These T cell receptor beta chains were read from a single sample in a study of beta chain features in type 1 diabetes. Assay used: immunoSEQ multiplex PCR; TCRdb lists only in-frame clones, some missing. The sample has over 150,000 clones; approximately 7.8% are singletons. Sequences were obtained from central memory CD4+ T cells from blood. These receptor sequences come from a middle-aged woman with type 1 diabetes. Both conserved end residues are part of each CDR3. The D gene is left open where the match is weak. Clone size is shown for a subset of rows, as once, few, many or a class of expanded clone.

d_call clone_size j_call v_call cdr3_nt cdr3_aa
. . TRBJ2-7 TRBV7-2 TGTGCCAGCAGCTTACCACAGCTCTACGAGCAGTACTTC CASSLPQLYEQYF
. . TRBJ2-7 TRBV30 TGTGCCTGGAGCTCGAAAGGACAGATCTACGAGCAGTACTTC CAWSSKGQIYEQYF
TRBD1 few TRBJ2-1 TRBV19 TGTGCCACCCTAGACAGGGGGCGTCGTTATGAGCAGTTCTTC CATLDRGRRYEQFF
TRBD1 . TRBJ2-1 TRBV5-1 TGCGCCAGTGCCAGGACAGGAAATTACAATGAGCAGTTCTTC CASARTGNYNEQFF
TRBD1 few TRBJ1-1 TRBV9 TGTGCCAGCAGCGTTCAGGGGGACACTGAAGCTTTCTTT CASSVQGDTEAFF
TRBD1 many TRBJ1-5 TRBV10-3 TGTGCCATCAGCCTGGGACAGGGTGAACAGCCCCAGCATTTT CAISLGQGEQPQHF
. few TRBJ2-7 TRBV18 TGTGCCAGCTCACCAAGTTGGGCAGGGGGGCCCTACGAGCAGTACTTC CASSPSWAGGPYEQYF
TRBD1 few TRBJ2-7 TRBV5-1 TGCGCCAGCAGCTTCAGTACAGGGGAAGCCTACGAGCAGTACTTC CASSFSTGEAYEQYF
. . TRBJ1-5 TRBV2 TGTGCCAGCAGGGGAGACTTCAATCAGCCCCAGCATTTT CASRGDFNQPQHF
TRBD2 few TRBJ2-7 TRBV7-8 TGTGCCAGCAGCCCTCCCCTACGGGAGGGCCGCAACGAGCAGTACTTC CASSPPLREGRNEQYF
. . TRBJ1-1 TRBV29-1 TGCAGCGGGGGGGGAAACACTGAAGCTTTCTTT CSGGGNTEAFF
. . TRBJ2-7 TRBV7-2 TGTGCCAGCAGCTTTTTTGGTATTGCGGGCGACGAGCAGTACTTC CASSFFGIAGDEQYF
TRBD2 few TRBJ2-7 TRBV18 TGTGCCAGCTCACCACCGGCGGGCGGGAGTATGAACGAGCAGTACTTC CASSPPAGGSMNEQYF
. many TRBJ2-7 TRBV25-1 TGTGCCAGCAGTGAAGCGGGTTGGGCCTACGAGCAGTACTTC CASSEAGWAYEQYF
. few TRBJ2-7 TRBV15 TGTGCCACCAGCAGTCTCAGCGGAGGGGTCTACGAGCAGTACTTC CATSSLSGGVYEQYF
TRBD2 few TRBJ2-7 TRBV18 TGTGCCAGCTCACCACCGGGACTAGCGATCCACGAGCAGTACTTC CASSPPGLAIHEQYF
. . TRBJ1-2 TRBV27 TGTGCCAGCAGTTTTTCCATCCCAGGGTACGGCTACACCTTC CASSFSIPGYGYTF
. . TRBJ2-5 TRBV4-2 TGTGCCAGCAGCCCCTCCACCCAGGGAGAGACCCAGTACTTC CASSPSTQGETQYF
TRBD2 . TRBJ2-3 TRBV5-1 TGCGCCAGCAGCTTGGTTCTAGCGGGGGCCGGAGATACGCAGTATTTT CASSLVLAGAGDTQYF
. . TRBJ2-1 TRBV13 TGTGCCAGCAGCCCCCCTGGCGGCTCCTACAATGAGCAGTTCTTC CASSPPGGSYNEQFF
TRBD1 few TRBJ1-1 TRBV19 TGTGCCAGCTCACTCGGACAGGGGGCCAACACTGAAGCTTTCTTT CASSLGQGANTEAFF
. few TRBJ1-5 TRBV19 TGTGCCAGTAGTTCACGGACAGTCTCTAGCAATCAGCCCCAGCATTTT CASSSRTVSSNQPQHF
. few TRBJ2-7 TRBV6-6 TGTGCCAGCAGGCAGTACCCCGAGCAGTACTTC CASRQYPEQYF
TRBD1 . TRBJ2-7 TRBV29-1 TGCAGCGTTGAAGGGGCAGGGGGATCCTACGAGCAGTACTTC CSVEGAGGSYEQYF
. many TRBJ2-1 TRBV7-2 TGTGCCAGCAGCCGGGACTTCGGTGGGTACAATGAGCAGTTCTTC CASSRDFGGYNEQFF
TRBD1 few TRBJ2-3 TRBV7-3 TGTGCCAGCAGTAACCAGGGGGGCACAGATACGCAGTATTTT CASSNQGGTDTQYF
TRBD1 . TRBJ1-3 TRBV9 TGTGCCAGCAGCGCCTACAGGGGCTCTGGAAACACCATATATTTT CASSAYRGSGNTIYF
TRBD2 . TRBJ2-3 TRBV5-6 TGTGCCAGCAGCTGGGGACTAGCGTCGGGATCAGATACGCAGTATTTT CASSWGLASGSDTQYF
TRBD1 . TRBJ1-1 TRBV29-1 TGCAGCGCGGACCCCGGGACAGAAACCCCGAACACTGAAGCTTTCTTT CSADPGTETPNTEAFF
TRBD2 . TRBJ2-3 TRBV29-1 TGCAGCGTCGGACTAGCGGGAGTTAGGAGTACAGATACGCAGTATTTT CSVGLAGVRSTDTQYF
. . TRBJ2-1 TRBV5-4 TGTGCCAGCAGCTTGGGGACAGTCTACAATGAGCAGTTCTTC CASSLGTVYNEQFF
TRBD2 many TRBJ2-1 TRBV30 TGTGCCTGGAGTAGCGGGATAATCAATGAGCAGTTCTTC CAWSSGIINEQFF
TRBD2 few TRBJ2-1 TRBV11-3 TGTGCCAGCAGCTTTCGGACTAGCGGGGGGCCGAGCGCCAATGAGCAGTTCTTC CASSFRTSGGPSANEQFF
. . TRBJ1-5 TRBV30 TGTGCCTGGAGTCCCCAGGGGATGGATCAGCCCCAGCATTTT CAWSPQGMDQPQHF
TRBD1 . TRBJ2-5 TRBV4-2 TGTGCCAGCAGCCAAGATTCAACAGGGGGCCGTAAGACCCAGTACTTC CASSQDSTGGRKTQYF
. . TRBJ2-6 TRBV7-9 TGTGCCAGCAGCTTAAACACAGGTCGGCGGGTCCTGACTTTC CASSLNTGRRVLTF
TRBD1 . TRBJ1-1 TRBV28 TGTGCCAGCAGTCGGACAGGTATGAACACTGAAGCTTTCTTT CASSRTGMNTEAFF
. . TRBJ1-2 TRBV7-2 TGTGCCAGCAGCTTCAGGCAAGAGGGCGGCTACACCTTC CASSFRQEGGYTF
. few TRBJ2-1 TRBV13 TGTGCCAGCAGCTTAGCATACGGAGACTACCTCCAGGAGGGTGAGCAGTTCTTC CASSLAYGDYLQEGEQFF
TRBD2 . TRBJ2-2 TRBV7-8 TGTGCCAGCAGCGCTACTAGCGGGGGGGCCGGCGGGGAGCTGTTTTTT CASSATSGGAGGELFF
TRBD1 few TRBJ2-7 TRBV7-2 TGTGCCAGCAGTTACAGGGGGCCCTACGAGCAGTACTTC CASSYRGPYEQYF
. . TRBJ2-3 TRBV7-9 TGTGCCAGCAGCCCACAGGGTGGACCTTCAGATACGCAGTATTTT CASSPQGGPSDTQYF
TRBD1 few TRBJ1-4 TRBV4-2 TGTGCCAGCAGCCAAGAGACAGGGGACAACGAAAAACTGTTTTTT CASSQETGDNEKLFF
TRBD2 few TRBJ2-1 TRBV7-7 TGTGCCAGCAGCCTAGCGGGAGGGCTGGGCAATGAGCAGTTCTTC CASSLAGGLGNEQFF
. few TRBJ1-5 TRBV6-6 TGTGCCAGCAGCAACGCGGGGGGGAATCAGCCCCAGCATTTT CASSNAGGNQPQHF
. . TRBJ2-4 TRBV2 TGTGCCAGCAGTGCTGGGAGAACCAAAAACATTCAGTACTTC CASSAGRTKNIQYF